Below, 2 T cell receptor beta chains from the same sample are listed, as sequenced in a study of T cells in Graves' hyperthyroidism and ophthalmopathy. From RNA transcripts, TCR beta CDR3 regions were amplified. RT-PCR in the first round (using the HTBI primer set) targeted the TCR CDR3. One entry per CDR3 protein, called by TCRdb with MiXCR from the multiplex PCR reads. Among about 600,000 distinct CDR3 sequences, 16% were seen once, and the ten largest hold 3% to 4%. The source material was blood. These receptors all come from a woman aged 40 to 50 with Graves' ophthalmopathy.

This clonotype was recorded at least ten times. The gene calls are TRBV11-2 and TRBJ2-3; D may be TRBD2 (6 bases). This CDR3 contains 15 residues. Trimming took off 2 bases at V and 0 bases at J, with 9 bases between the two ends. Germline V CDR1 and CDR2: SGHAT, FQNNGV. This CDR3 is CASSLSGFSTDTQYF. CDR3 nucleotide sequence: TGTGCCAGCAGCTTAAGCGGGTTTAGCACAGATACGCAGTATTTT.

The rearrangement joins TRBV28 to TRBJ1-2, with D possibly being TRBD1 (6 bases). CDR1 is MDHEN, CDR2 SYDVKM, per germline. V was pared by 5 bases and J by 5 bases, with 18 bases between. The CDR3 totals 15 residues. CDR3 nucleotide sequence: TGTGCCAGCAGTACCTACAGGGCCCACCTATATGGCTACACCTTC. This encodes CASSTYRAHLYGYTF.